Shown below are 25 T cell receptor beta chains from a single sample sequenced in a study of beta chain features in type 1 diabetes. Reverse transcribing all isolated RNA meant expressed TCRB transcripts were sequenced. Generated by immunoSEQ multiplex PCR, the TCRdb table keeps only in-frame clones and is missing some. Of 130,000 or so clones listed, nearly 9.5% are singletons. Sample: central memory CD4+ T cells from blood. The receptors come from a man younger than 30 in good health.

At least ten counts were recorded for this clone. The chain recombines TRBV29-1 with TRBJ1-4; D is uncertain. This CDR3 comprises 14 residues. V shed 0 bases and J shed 8 bases, with 13 bases lying between them. Germline V gene data show CDR1 as SQVTM and CDR2 as ANQGSEA. This CDR3 is CSVEDQDAGEKLFF. The CDR3 DNA sequence: TGCAGCGTTGAAGATCAAGACGCGGGGGAAAAACTGTTTTTT.

This clone was detected only a few times. The genes are TRBV7-3 and TRBJ2-2; 9 bases fit TRBD1. Looked up from germline, CDR1 is SGHTA and CDR2 is FQGTGA. The trim removed 4 bases at V and 6 bases at J, leaving 6 bases unmatched. The CDR3 loop spans 15 amino acids. DNA for the CDR3: TGTGCCAGCAGCTCCTTCGGACAGGGGCCCGGGGAGCTGTTTTTT. Its protein product is CASSSFGQGPGELFF.

V usage is TRBV7-2 and J usage is TRBJ1-2; D is unresolved. The CDR3 is 15 amino acids. Germline CDR1 SGHTA, CDR2 FQGNSA. Trimming cost V 2 bases and J 2 bases, with 12 bases left between them. The CDR3 region is CASSLRRPGNYGYTF. CDR3 bases: TGTGCCAGCAGCTTAAGGCGTCCAGGCAACTATGGCTACACCTTC.

In its sample, this clone was seen a few times. This chain links TRBV7-9 with TRBJ2-5, with D perhaps TRBD2 (5 bases). The CDR3 length is 15 residues. Germline CDR1 and CDR2: SEHNR and FQNEAQ (reference sequence). V lost 5 bases to trimming and J lost 5 bases, with 18 bases between them. CDR3 residues: CASSLTWLARETQYF. The CDR3 nucleotides are TGTGCCAGCAGCCTTACGTGGCTAGCTCGGGAGACCCAGTACTTC. Using reference TRBV7-9 and TRBJ2-5 for the parts outside the CDR3, the full variable domain is DTGVSQNPRHKITKRGQNVTFRCDPISEHNRLYWYRQTLGQGPEFLTYFQNEAQLEKSRLLSDRFSAERPKGSFSTLEIQRTEQGDSAMYLCASSLTWLARETQYFGPGTRLLVL.

In this sample, this clone turned up a few times. This chain links TRBV7-2 with TRBJ2-2; 13 bases align to TRBD2. V shed 5 bases and J 1 base; nucleotides not matched to a gene: 1. Germline-derived CDR1 and CDR2 are SGHTA and FQGNSA. CDR3 size: 16 residues. Here the CDR3 reads CASSRTSGGNTGELFF. DNA of the CDR3: TGTGCCAGCAGCAGGACTAGCGGGGGGAACACCGGGGAGCTGTTTTTT.

The V gene is TRBV6-6, the J gene TRBJ2-7; perhaps TRBD2 as D (5 bases). Germline V lookup: CDR1 MNHNY, CDR2 SVGAGI (reference sequence). Trimming removed 10 bases at V and 2 bases at J, with 21 bases between. CDR3 length: 15 residues. The CDR3 bases are TGTGCCACTAACACCGGAGGCAGTAACCCCTACGAGCAGTACTTC. Protein: CATNTGGSNPYEQYF.

The chain carries TRBV7-9 and TRBJ1-2, with 7 bases that match TRBD1. Unmatched junction bases numbered 9, after V lost 10 bases and J lost 7 bases. Germline values: CDR1 SEHNR, CDR2 FQNEAQ (reference sequence). CDR3 size: 12 residues. The CDR3 reads CATSQGESGYTF. In DNA form, the CDR3 reads TGTGCCACTTCGCAGGGGGAAAGTGGCTACACCTTC.

The V and J genes are TRBV7-2 and TRBJ1-6, with D hard to call. Trimming cost V 5 bases and J 0 bases, with 11 bases left between them. Germline V gene data show CDR1 as SGHTA and CDR2 as FQGNSA. This CDR3 comprises 16 residues. The DNA of the CDR3 is TGTGCCAGCAGCCTCCTAGGGAGCTCCTATAATTCACCCCTCCACTTT. Its protein is CASSLLGSSYNSPLHF. The whole variable domain, filled in from reference TRBV7-2 and TRBJ1-6, reads GAGVSQSPSNKVTEKGKDVELRCDPISGHTALYWYRQSLGQGLEFLIYFQGNSAPDKSGLPSDRFSAERTGGSVSTLTIQRTQQEDSAVYLCASSLLGSSYNSPLHFGNGTRLTVT.

The chain links TRBV5-4 to TRBJ2-3; D is possibly TRBD1 (6 bases). The germline gives CDR1 SGHNT, CDR2 YYREEE (reference sequence). The CDR3 contains 17 residues. Trimming took 4 bases from V and 0 from J, leaving 18 bases between them. CDR3 bases: TGTGCCAGCAGCGGCAGCCGCATGGGGGCTAGCACAGATACGCAGTATTTT. It is translated as CASSGSRMGASTDTQYF.

The chain uses TRBV9 and TRBJ1-2; D gene uncertain. Trimming pared 0 bases from V and 2 bases from J, leaving 5 bases between. This CDR3 has 13 residues. Looked up from germline, CDR1 is SGDLS and CDR2 is YYNGEE. The CDR3 sequence: CASSVDINYGYTF. As DNA, the CDR3 is TGTGCCAGCAGCGTAGACATCAACTATGGCTACACCTTC.

The chain employs TRBV6-5 and TRBJ2-5; TRBD2 might be the D (6 bases). In germline, CDR1 is MNHEY, CDR2 SVGAGI. This CDR3 region has 12 residues. The V gene lost 4 bases and the J gene lost 4 bases, with 7 bases spanning the gap. In DNA form, the CDR3 reads TGTGCCAGCAGTTTCGGGGGAGAGACCCAGTACTTC. This gives the protein CASSFGGETQYF.

The V gene is TRBV30, the J gene TRBJ1-2; D gene uncertain. Looked up from germline, CDR1 is GTSNPN and CDR2 is SVGIG (reference sequence). The V end lost 0 bases, the J end lost 8 bases, and 13 bases lay between the germline ends. This CDR3 has 13 residues. The CDR3, as DNA: TGTGCCTGGAGTGTACCCCGCGGAGGGGGCTACACCTTC. As protein: CAWSVPRGGGYTF.

This clone occurred a few times. The rearrangement uses TRBV21-1 and TRBJ1-6. TRBV21-1 corresponds to a pseudogene. The CDR3 length is 13 residues. CDR3 DNA sequence: TGTGCCAGCAGCAAACGGGGAAATTCACCCCTCCACTTT. Its translation is CASSKRGNSPLHF.

This clone was detected only a few times. The rearrangement links TRBV28 to TRBJ1-2; a possible D gene is TRBD1 (5 bases). V was clipped by 3 bases and J by 5 bases, with 10 bases between them. The CDR3 is made up of 13 amino acids. Germline CDR1 reads MDHEN; CDR2 reads SYDVKM. This chain's CDR3 is CASSFGQGYGYTF. Written as DNA, the CDR3 is TGTGCCAGCAGTTTTGGGCAGGGATATGGCTACACCTTC.

This clone was counted a few times. The V gene is TRBV5-1, the J gene TRBJ2-7; the D gene is possibly TRBD1 (5 bases). The ends were cut back, 2 bases at V and 5 bases at J, with 17 bases in the middle. Germline CDR1 SGHRS, CDR2 YFSETQ. CDR3 size: 15 residues. The CDR3 reads CASSFEAESGHEQYF. CDR3 nucleotides: TGCGCCAGCAGCTTCGAGGCAGAATCAGGGCACGAGCAGTACTTC.

The chain couples TRBV29-1 to TRBJ2-3, with D possibly TRBD1 on 5 matching bases. CDR3 length: 13 amino acids. Germline lookup yields CDR1 SQVTM and CDR2 ANQGSEA. Trimming stripped 5 bases from V and 1 base from J, with 10 bases between. This chain's CDR3 is CSVSRAGTDTQYF. Written as DNA, the CDR3 is TGCAGCGTTAGCAGGGCGGGCACAGATACGCAGTATTTT.

This clone was seen at least ten times. J is TRBJ1-6 and V is TRBV14; no reliable D call. Germline CDR1 SGHDN, CDR2 FVKESK. Trimming cost V 4 bases and J 9 bases, with 16 bases left between them. The CDR3 totals 15 residues. The CDR3 DNA reads as TGTGCCAGCAGCCTACTCAGCACGGGGAGTTCACCCCTCCACTTT. Its protein is CASSLLSTGSSPLHF.

This clone was counted a few times. The chain recombines TRBV2 with TRBJ1-1; D may be TRBD1 (5 bases). This CDR3 has 11 residues. With 6 bases removed from V and 7 bases from J, the gap between germline ends came to 9 bases. Germline V CDR1 and CDR2: SNHLY, FYNNEI. CDR3 DNA: TGTGCCAGCAGACTACAGGTTGAAGCTTTCTTT. Translating it yields CASRLQVEAFF.

The table lists this clone with a few counts. This sequence joins TRBV14 and TRBJ2-7, with 9 bases that match TRBD1. The CDR3 consists of 18 residues. V trimming: 2 bases; J trimming: 2 bases; junction bases outside the gene matches: 13. Germline V lookup: CDR1 SGHDN, CDR2 FVKESK. DNA for the CDR3: TGTGCCAGCAGCCAATCCCATTTACCGGGACAGGGTACCTACGAGCAGTACTTC. Residues: CASSQSHLPGQGTYEQYF. Full variable domain (remainder filled in from reference TRBV14 and TRBJ2-7): EAGVTQFPSHSVIEKGQTVTLRCDPISGHDNLYWYRRVMGKEIKFLLHFVKESKQDESGMPNNRFLAERTGGTYSTLKVQPAELEDSGVYFCASSQSHLPGQGTYEQYFGPGTRLTVT.

In its sample, this clone was seen a few times. The chain joins TRBV7-9 to TRBJ1-2; 7 bases match TRBD1. Trimming cost V 4 bases and J 8 bases; bases outside gene matches: 7. This CDR3 has 13 residues. The germline V gene has CDR1 SEHNR and CDR2 FQNEAQ (reference sequence). The CDR3 loop is CASSSGGGWGYTF. CDR3 DNA: TGTGCCAGCAGCTCGGGAGGGGGCTGGGGCTACACCTTC.

The chain uses TRBV4-1 and TRBJ2-5; TRBD2 aligns across 10 bases. V shed 1 base, J shed 5 bases, and the junction held 7 bases outside the gene matches. This CDR3 has 16 residues. Per germline, CDR1 MGHRA and CDR2 YSYEKL. The CDR3 sequence: CASSQASSGGHETQYF. CDR3 sequence (DNA): TGCGCCAGCAGCCAAGCTAGTAGCGGGGGGCATGAGACCCAGTACTTC.

In this sample, this clone turned up a few times. This chain links TRBV2 with TRBJ2-7; 8 nucleotides match TRBD2. Germline V gene lookup returns CDR1 SNHLY and CDR2 FYNNEI. The CDR3 contains 14 residues. Trimming at V came to 6 bases and at J to 2 bases, leaving 6 bases not matched to a gene. The CDR3 sequence: CASREASGPYEQYF. In DNA, the CDR3 is TGTGCCAGCAGAGAGGCTAGCGGGCCCTACGAGCAGTACTTC.

In this sample, this clone turned up a few times. This rearrangement joins TRBV5-4 to TRBJ2-5, with 10 bases fitting TRBD1. V gave up 4 bases and J gave up 5 bases; unmatched junction bases: 5. This CDR3 spans 14 amino acids. Germline assignment: CDR1 SGHNT and CDR2 YYREEE (reference sequence). Here the CDR3 reads CASSRDRGGETQYF. The CDR3 nucleotides read TGTGCCAGCAGCCGGGACAGGGGAGGGGAGACCCAGTACTTC.

This chain links TRBV7-2 with TRBJ2-7; no definite D call. V gave up 0 bases and J gave up 5 bases, with 8 bases separating them. The CDR3 consists of 13 residues. Germline V gives CDR1 SGHTA, CDR2 FQGNSA. CDR3 protein: CASSLALTDEQYF. The CDR3 DNA reads TGTGCCAGCAGCTTAGCGCTTACAGACGAGCAGTACTTC.

As concerns this clone: A junction end diverges from the germline sequence, so it may reflect a read error. The rearrangement uses TRBV5-4 and TRBJ2-3, with TRBD1 matching 8 bases. Germline V gene sequence: CDR1 SGHNT, CDR2 YYREEE (reference sequence). This CDR3 contains 13 residues. The CDR3, as DNA: TGCGCCAGCAGCCAAGAAGGACAGGGAACGCAGTATTTT. Its translation is CASSQEGQGTQYF. The full variable domain, with the rest looked up from reference TRBV5-4 and TRBJ2-3, is ETGVTQSPTHLIKTRGQQVTLRCSSQSGHNTVSWYQQALGQGPQFIFQYYREEENGRGNFPPRFSGLQFPNYSSELNVNALELDDSALYLCASSQEGQGTQYFGPGTRLTVL.